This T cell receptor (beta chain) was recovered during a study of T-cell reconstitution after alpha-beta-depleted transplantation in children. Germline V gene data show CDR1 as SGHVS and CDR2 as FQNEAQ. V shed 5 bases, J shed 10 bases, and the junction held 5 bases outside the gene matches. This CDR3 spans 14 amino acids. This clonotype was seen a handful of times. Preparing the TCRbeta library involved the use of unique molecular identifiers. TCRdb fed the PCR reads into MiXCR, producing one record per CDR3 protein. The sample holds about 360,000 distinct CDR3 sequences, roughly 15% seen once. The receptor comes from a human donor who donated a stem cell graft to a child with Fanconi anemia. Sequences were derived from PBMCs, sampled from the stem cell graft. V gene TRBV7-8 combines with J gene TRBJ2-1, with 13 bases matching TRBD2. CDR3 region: CASSPGTSGAEQFF. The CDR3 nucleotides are TGTGCCAGCAGCCCGGGGACTAGCGGGGCGGAGCAGTTCTTC.